The next 9 T cell receptor beta chains were all read from a single sample in a study of blood T cell repertoires in COVID-19 (dated by TCRdb to about 2020). The library was made by the immunoSEQ multiplex PCR assay. TCRdb holds this immuneACCESS table with in-frame rearrangements only. Some clones are missing; in checked studies, unresolved V genes explain under half, and the rest has no known cause. This sample lists 200,000 to 250,000 clones; approximately 84% were detected once. The ten largest make up about 1.9% of the sample. The sequenced sample was peripheral blood. The receptors were sampled from an elderly woman with acute or convalescent COVID-19.

The chain recombines TRBV3-1 (or the pseudogene TRBV3-2) with TRBJ2-3, with TRBD2 matching 9 bases. The trim removed 0 bases at V and 4 bases at J, leaving 5 bases unmatched. Germline V CDR1 and CDR2: LGHDT, YNNKEL (reference sequence). The CDR3 is made up of 16 amino acids. The CDR3 region has the DNA TGTGCCAGCAGCCAAGATCCCGGGACTAGCTCAGATACGCAGTATTTT. As protein: CASSQDPGTSSDTQYF.

This rearrangement joins TRBV6-5 to TRBJ1-5; D is unresolved. Germline CDR1 reads MNHEY; CDR2 reads SVGAGI. The V gene lost 6 bases and the J gene lost 3 bases, with 15 bases spanning the gap. This CDR3 contains 15 residues. CDR3 in amino acids: CASSENRGHNQPQHF. CDR3 DNA: TGTGCCAGCAGCGAGAACCGAGGGCACAATCAGCCCCAGCATTTT.

V and J are TRBV18 and TRBJ1-1, with TRBD1 as a possible D gene (5 bases). Germline CDR1 and CDR2: KGHSH and LQKENI. V was cut by 1 base and J by 1 base, with 10 bases left in between. This CDR3 spans 15 amino acids. CDR3 nucleotide sequence: TGTGCCAGCTCACCACGTAAGGGGTCGAACACTGAAGCTTTCTTT. Protein sequence: CASSPRKGSNTEAFF.

This chain connects TRBV10-3 to TRBJ2-3, with D perhaps TRBD2 (5 bases). CDR1 and CDR2 from the germline V gene are ENHRY and SYGVKD. The germline V and J ends were trimmed by 0 bases and 2 bases, with 12 bases remaining between them. The CDR3 spans 16 residues. The DNA of the CDR3 is TGTGCCATCAGTGAGTCGCGGGCTTCTTCCACAGATACGCAGTATTTT. Amino acids: CAISESRASSTDTQYF.

This chain connects TRBV6-2 or TRBV6-3 to TRBJ2-1, with 11 bases matching TRBD2. After removal of 5 bases from V and 4 bases from J, the junction contained 4 bases not matched to a gene. Germline CDR1 and CDR2: MNHEY and SVGEGT. The CDR3 length is 15 residues. CDR3 amino acids: CASSHRTSGYNEQFF. In nucleotides, the CDR3 is TGTGCCAGCAGTCACCGGACTAGCGGGTACAATGAGCAGTTCTTC.

The chain couples TRBV28 to TRBJ1-5, with D unresolved. Germline-derived CDR1 and CDR2 are MDHEN and SYDVKM. The V and J ends lost 7 bases and 0 bases respectively, with 7 bases between them. The CDR3 runs to 13 residues. The CDR3 sequence is CASISYSNQPQHF. CDR3 DNA: TGTGCCAGCATTAGTTATAGCAATCAGCCCCAGCATTTT.

V and J are TRBV7-9 and TRBJ2-5; D remains ambiguous. Germline V gene data show CDR1 as SEHNR and CDR2 as FQNEAQ (reference sequence). CDR3 length equals 15 residues. V was pared by 3 bases and J by 1 base, with 12 bases between. CDR3 amino acids: CASSLVMALQETQYF. Here the CDR3 DNA reads TGTGCCAGCAGCTTGGTAATGGCCCTCCAAGAGACCCAGTACTTC.

The chain employs TRBV28 and TRBJ1-3, with D maybe TRBD1 (5 bases). The germline CDR1 and CDR2 sequences are MDHEN and SYDVKM. The CDR3 has 16 amino acids. The V end lost 1 base, the J end lost 0 bases, and 10 bases lay between the germline ends. The CDR3 here is CASSLYGDSSGNTIYF. The CDR3 nucleotides read TGTGCCAGCAGTTTATACGGCGACAGCTCTGGAAACACCATATATTTT.

This chain uses TRBV7-8 with TRBJ2-7, with 9 nucleotides matching TRBD1. V gave up 2 bases and J gave up 0 bases; unmatched junction bases: 17. The CDR3 extends over 20 amino acids. The germline V gene has CDR1 SGHVS and CDR2 FQNEAQ. DNA of the CDR3: TGTGCCAGCAGCTTAAAGCTTCCCGGACAGGGGTCGGCTAGCTCCTACGAGCAGTACTTC. This encodes CASSLKLPGQGSASSYEQYF.